A single T cell receptor (beta chain) is shown here with its context. Its specificity is not known. The sample comes from a study of shared clonotypes between healthy human individuals. Overall study results and limits: On the whole, naive subsets had larger estimated richness than memory subsets had. Clonotypes which were not shared had lower generation probabilities than clonotypes that all four donors shared.

The length of the CDR3 is 18 residues. Germline CDR1 and CDR2: MNHNS and SASEGT. Trimming pared 0 bases from V and 15 bases from J, leaving 30 bases between. Clones were read by immunoSEQ multiplex PCR, and TCRdb kept only the in-frame ones, dropping some. This table holds about 980,000 clones, over 60% found once. The chain combines TRBV6-1 with TRBJ2-1; possibly TRBD2 for D (6 bases). Sequences were obtained from memory CD4+ T cells sorted from blood. The subset is: CD45RA-negative fraction. This receptor was identified in a young man in good health. The CDR3 here is CASSEASGYGGVGGLLFF. In DNA form, the CDR3 reads TGTGCCAGCAGTGAAGCGAGCGGGTACGGAGGGGTTGGCGGTCTCTTGTTCTTC.